Below, 20 T cell receptor beta chains from the same sample are listed, as sequenced in a study of regulatory T cells in long-lasting Graves disease. Investigators prepared the TCR beta libraries by applying iRepertoire HTBI primers and Arm-PCR of CDR3 regions. TCRdb passed the multiplex PCR reads through MiXCR, listing each CDR3 protein once. The profile covers roughly 520,000 distinct CDR3 sequences, with around 12% appearing a single time and over 7% taken by the ten largest. The time point here: newly diagnosed GD, antithyroid drugs for less than 3 months. From PBMCs, RNA was extracted and then used to make the TCR library. These records were also assigned to another study, of T cells in Graves' hyperthyroidism and ophthalmopathy.

Specimen: peripheral blood mononuclear cells (PBMCs), collected at new diagnosis, from a patient treated with antithyroid drugs. These receptors all come from a woman in her 30s with Graves disease.

Ten or more counts support this clonotype. V usage is TRBV11-2 and J usage is TRBJ2-3, with D hard to call. With 3 bases removed from V and 1 base from J, the gap between germline ends came to 5 bases. The CDR3 extends over 13 amino acids. Germline loops: CDR1 SGHAT, CDR2 FQNNGV. The CDR3 region has the DNA TGTGCCAGCAGCTTTCAGGGCACAGATACGCAGTATTTT. Protein: CASSFQGTDTQYF. The complete variable domain, with remaining parts taken from reference TRBV11-2 and TRBJ2-3, reads EAGVAQSPRYKIIEKRQSVAFWCNPISGHATLYWYQQILGQGPKLLIQFQNNGVVDDSQLPKDRFSAERLKGVDSTLKIQPAKLEDSAVYLCASSFQGTDTQYFGPGTRLTVL.

The sample holds many counts of this clonotype. A much larger clone lies one base from this, so it may be a read error. The chain combines TRBV2 with TRBJ2-1; D may be TRBD2 (5 bases). The germline CDR1 and CDR2 sequences are SNHLY and FYNNEI. The CDR3 spans 16 residues. The CDR3 DNA is TGTGCCAGCAGTGAAGCGCGGAGGACGGTTTACAGTGAGCAGTTCTTC. Residues: CASSEARRTVYSEQFF. Looking up the rest from reference TRBV2 and TRBJ2-1 gives the full variable domain: EPEVTQTPSHQVTQMGQEVILRCVPISNHLYFYWYRQILGQKVEFLVSFYNNEISEKSEIFDDQFSVERPDGSNFTLKIRSTKLEDSAMYFCASSEARRTVYSEQFFGPGTRLTVL.

To note about this clonotype: The conserved phenylalanine or tryptophan is not found at the CDR3 terminus, so this likely reflects a read error. The chain has TRBV6-2 or TRBV6-3 and TRBJ2-7, with D possibly being TRBD2 (5 bases). Germline CDR1 MNHEY, CDR2 SVGEGT. This CDR3 is 14 amino acids long. V shed 4 bases and J shed 0 bases, with 10 bases lying between them. The CDR3 nucleotides are TGTGCCAGCAGTTCGGAGCGGAGCTCCTACGAGCAGTACCTC. Amino acid sequence: CASSSERSSYEQYL.

The chain uses TRBV10-3 and TRBJ2-3; the D gene is possibly TRBD2 (6 bases). The CDR3 consists of 14 residues. The V end lost 11 bases, the J end lost 3 bases, and 18 bases lay between the germline ends. Germline V lookup: CDR1 ENHRY, CDR2 SYGVKD. The CDR3 nucleotides read TGTGCCTCCAATGGCCGGGAGACTACAGATACGCAGTATTTT. Residues: CASNGRETTDTQYF.

The chain employs TRBV5-1 and TRBJ2-7; D is undetermined. CDR1 and CDR2 from the germline V gene are SGHRS and YFSETQ. V lost 4 bases to trimming and J lost 0 bases, with 5 bases between them. This CDR3 comprises 12 residues. CDR3 bases: TGCGCCAGCAGCGCCCTCTCCTACGAGCAGTACTTC. This gives the protein CASSALSYEQYF.

V gene TRBV19 combines with J gene TRBJ2-6; 7 positions match TRBD1. The germline V gene has CDR1 LNHDA and CDR2 SQIVND (reference sequence). V lost 1 base, J lost 0 bases, and 6 bases stayed unmatched. CDR3 length equals 18 residues. The CDR3 protein is CASSIGDRSASGANVLTF. CDR3 DNA sequence: TGTGCCAGTAGTATAGGGGACAGATCAGCCTCTGGGGCCAACGTCCTGACTTTC. Full variable domain (missing parts from reference TRBV19 and TRBJ2-6): DGGITQSPKYLFRKEGQNVTLSCEQNLNHDAMYWYRQDPGQGLRLIYYSQIVNDFQKGDIAEGYSVSREKKESFPLTVTSAQKNPTAFYLCASSIGDRSASGANVLTFGAGSRLTVL.

For this clonotype: This may be a read error, as it is one base from a much larger clone. The chain is built from TRBV28 and TRBJ2-7, with TRBD2 identical over 7 bases. The V and J ends lost 5 bases and 5 bases, in that order; junction bases with no gene match: 9. CDR1 MDHEN and CDR2 SYDVKM come from the germline V gene. This CDR3 is 14 amino acids long. CDR3 in amino acids: CASSRRELKNEQYF. CDR3 nucleotides: TGTGCCAGCAGTCGGCGGGAGCTTAAGAACGAGCAGTACTTC.

At least ten counts were recorded for this clonotype. The V and J genes are TRBV6-1 and TRBJ1-5, with D unresolved. CDR1 is MNHNS and CDR2 is SASEGT in the germline V gene. V was cut by 2 bases and J by 6 bases, with 11 bases left in between. CDR3 length equals 14 residues. The CDR3 spells CASSELRVRQPQHF. The DNA of the CDR3 is TGTGCCAGCAGTGAACTGAGGGTACGTCAGCCCCAGCATTTT.

This clonotype was detected many times. This chain links TRBV7-9 with TRBJ1-6; no clear D gene. The germline gives CDR1 SEHNR, CDR2 FQNEAQ (reference sequence). The CDR3 has 17 amino acids. V lost 4 bases and J 7 bases, leaving 20 bases between the germline ends. The CDR3 coding sequence is TGTGCCAGCAGCTATCGGCCAGGCCCACAAACGAATTCACCCCTCCACTTT. This translates into CASSYRPGPQTNSPLHF.

Remarks on this clonotype: This may stem from a read error, because a much larger clone lies one nucleotide away. The chain couples TRBV9 to TRBJ2-3; 9 nucleotides agree with TRBD2. The length of the CDR3 is 15 residues. V trimming: 3 bases; J trimming: 5 bases; junction bases outside the gene matches: 7. CDR1 SGDLS and CDR2 YYNGEE come from the germline V gene. CDR3: CASSASSGTRDTQYF. Written as DNA, the CDR3 is TGTGCCAGCAGCGCTTCTAGCGGGACCAGAGATACGCAGTATTTT. The full variable domain, rest sourced from reference TRBV9 and TRBJ2-3, is DSGVTQTPKHLITATGQRVTLRCSPRSGDLSVYWYQQSLDQGLQFLIQYYNGEERAKGNILERFSAQQFPDLHSELNLSSLELGDSALYFCASSASSGTRDTQYFGPGTRLTVL.

This clonotype was detected ten times or more. V gene TRBV27 combines with J gene TRBJ2-1; weak D call: TRBD2 (5 bases). The V end lost 5 bases, the J end lost 10 bases, and 21 bases lay between the germline ends. The CDR3 runs 15 residues. Germline CDR1 is MNHEY and CDR2 is SMNVEV (reference sequence). CDR3 coding DNA: TGTGCCAGCAGTCCACTCCCCGCGAGGGTTGGGGAGCAGTTCTTC. As protein: CASSPLPARVGEQFF.

In its sample, this clonotype was seen a few times. V is TRBV11-2 and J is TRBJ2-1; no firm D call. V was cut by 0 bases and J by 2 bases, with 11 bases left in between. CDR3 length: 16 amino acids. CDR1 and CDR2 (germline): SGHAT, FQNNGV. CDR3 region: CASSLEVRWAYNEQFF. Written as DNA, the CDR3 is TGTGCCAGCAGCTTAGAGGTTAGGTGGGCCTACAATGAGCAGTTCTTC.

This clonotype was seen more than once but under ten times. The chain employs TRBV28 and TRBJ2-7, with 9 bases matching TRBD1. Losses at the gene ends were 4 bases for V and 1 base for J; bases not matched to a gene: 14. From germline, CDR1 is MDHEN and CDR2 SYDVKM. The length of the CDR3 is 18 residues. CDR3 amino acids: CASSYYAPRTGASYEQYF. The CDR3 DNA reads TGTGCCAGCAGTTATTATGCCCCTCGGACAGGGGCTTCCTACGAGCAGTACTTC.

This clonotype was picked up many times. This chain links TRBV6-5 with TRBJ1-2; 10 positions agree with TRBD1. Germline V gives CDR1 MNHEY, CDR2 SVGAGI. The CDR3 is 16 residues long. The V segment lost 2 bases and the J segment 1 base; nucleotides outside the gene matches: 4. CDR3 residues: CASSYVTGGINYGYTF. CDR3 sequence (DNA): TGTGCCAGCAGTTACGTGACAGGGGGCATTAACTATGGCTACACCTTC.

V gene TRBV11-2 combines with J gene TRBJ2-1; 7 positions match TRBD2. The germline CDR1 and CDR2 sequences are SGHAT and FQNNGV. V was pared by 5 bases and J by 5 bases, with 9 bases of the junction left unmatched. The CDR3 is 15 amino acids. CDR3 DNA: TGTGCCAGCAGCGCGGGACTACCTGACCACAATGAGCAGTTCTTC. Protein: CASSAGLPDHNEQFF.

This clonotype was counted ten times or more. This sequence joins TRBV10-3 and TRBJ2-1; D gene unclear. V was shortened by 5 bases and J by 2 bases, with 7 bases between the two germline ends. Germline values: CDR1 ENHRY, CDR2 SYGVKD. CDR3 length: 13 residues. The CDR3 bases are TGTGCCATCAGTTCGGAAACCTACAATGAGCAGTTCTTC. Translated: CAISSETYNEQFF.

The V gene is TRBV27, the J gene TRBJ2-2, with 10 bases matching TRBD1. Germline V lookup: CDR1 MNHEY, CDR2 SMNVEV (reference sequence). V trimming: 6 bases; J trimming: 4 bases; junction bases outside the gene matches: 8. The CDR3 runs to 16 residues. The DNA for the CDR3 is TGTGCCAGCAGGCCCCTCGACAGGGGGCTCACCGGGGAGCTGTTTTTT. This gives the protein CASRPLDRGLTGELFF.

The table lists this clonotype with many counts. The chain recombines TRBV27 with TRBJ1-5; D call uncertain. In germline, CDR1 is MNHEY, CDR2 SMNVEV (reference sequence). There are 15 residues in the CDR3. Trimming removed 6 bases at V and 2 bases at J, with 14 bases between. The CDR3 reads CASSQVNSGNQPQHF. The CDR3 coding sequence is TGTGCCAGCAGCCAGGTAAACAGTGGCAATCAGCCCCAGCATTTT.

This clonotype came up many times. The chain couples TRBV2 to TRBJ2-1, with 11 bases lining up with TRBD2. CDR1 is SNHLY, CDR2 FYNNEI, per germline. CDR3 length: 15 residues. The V and J ends lost 5 bases and 5 bases, in that order; junction bases with no gene match: 5. The CDR3 nucleotides read TGTGCCAGCAGTTCTCTAGCGGGAGGACACAATGAGCAGTTCTTC. This codes for CASSSLAGGHNEQFF.

In its sample, this clonotype was seen many times. The chain couples TRBV6-2 or TRBV6-3 to TRBJ1-1; no definite D call. The CDR3 has 14 residues. V gave up 5 bases and J gave up 6 bases, with 16 bases separating them. Germline loops: CDR1 MNHEY, CDR2 SVGEGT. The DNA of the CDR3 is TGTGCCAGCAGTCTAAGGGCGCCAAGCCCTGAAGCTTTCTTT. Its translation is CASSLRAPSPEAFF.